This T cell receptor (beta chain) is from a study of Ad26.COV2.S vaccination and SARS-CoV-2 variants. The data were produced by immunoSEQ multiplex PCR, yet TCRdb's version contains in-frame clones alone and is incomplete. The data hold some 350,000 clones, with about 90% observed a single time. This CDR3 contains 13 residues. V shed 9 bases and J 8 bases; nucleotides not matched to a gene: 11. The chain is built from TRBV12-3 or TRBV12-4 and TRBJ1-2, with 8 nucleotides matching TRBD1. The sequenced sample was peripheral blood, obtained after recovery from COVID-19. The sequence came from a human donor who had recovered from COVID-19. CDR3 sequence: CASTTRGPEGYTF. CDR3 in DNA: TGTGCCAGTACAACCAGGGGGCCGGAAGGCTACACCTTC.